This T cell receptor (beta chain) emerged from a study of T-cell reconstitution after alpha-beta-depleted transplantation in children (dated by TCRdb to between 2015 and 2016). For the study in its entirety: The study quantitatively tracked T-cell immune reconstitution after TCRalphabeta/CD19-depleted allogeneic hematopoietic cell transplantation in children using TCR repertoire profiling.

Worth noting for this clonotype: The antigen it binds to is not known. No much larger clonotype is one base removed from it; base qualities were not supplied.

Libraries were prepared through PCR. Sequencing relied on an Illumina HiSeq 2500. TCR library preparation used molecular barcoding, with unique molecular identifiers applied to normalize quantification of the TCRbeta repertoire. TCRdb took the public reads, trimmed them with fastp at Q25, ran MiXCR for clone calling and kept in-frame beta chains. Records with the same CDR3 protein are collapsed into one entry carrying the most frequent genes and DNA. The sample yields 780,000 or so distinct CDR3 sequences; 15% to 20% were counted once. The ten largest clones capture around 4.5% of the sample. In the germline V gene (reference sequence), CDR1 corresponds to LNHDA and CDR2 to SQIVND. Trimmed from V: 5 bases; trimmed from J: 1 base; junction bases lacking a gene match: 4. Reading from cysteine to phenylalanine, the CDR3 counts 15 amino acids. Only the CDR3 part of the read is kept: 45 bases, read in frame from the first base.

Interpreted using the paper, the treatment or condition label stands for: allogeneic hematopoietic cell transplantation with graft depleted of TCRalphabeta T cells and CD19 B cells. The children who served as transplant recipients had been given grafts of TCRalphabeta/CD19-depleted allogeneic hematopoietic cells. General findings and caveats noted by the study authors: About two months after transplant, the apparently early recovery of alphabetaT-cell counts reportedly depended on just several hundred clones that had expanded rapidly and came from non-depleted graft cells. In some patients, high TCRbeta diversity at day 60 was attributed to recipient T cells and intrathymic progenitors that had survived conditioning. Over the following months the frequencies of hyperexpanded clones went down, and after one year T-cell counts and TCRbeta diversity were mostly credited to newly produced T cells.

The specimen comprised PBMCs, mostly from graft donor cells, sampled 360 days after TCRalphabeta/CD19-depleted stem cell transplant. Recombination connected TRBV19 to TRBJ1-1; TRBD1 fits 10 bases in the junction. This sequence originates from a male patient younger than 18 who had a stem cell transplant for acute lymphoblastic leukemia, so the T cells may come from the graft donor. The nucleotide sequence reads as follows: TGTGCCAGTAGTCCCTGGGACAGGGGGAACACTGAAGCTTTCTTT. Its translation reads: CASSPWDRGNTEAFF.